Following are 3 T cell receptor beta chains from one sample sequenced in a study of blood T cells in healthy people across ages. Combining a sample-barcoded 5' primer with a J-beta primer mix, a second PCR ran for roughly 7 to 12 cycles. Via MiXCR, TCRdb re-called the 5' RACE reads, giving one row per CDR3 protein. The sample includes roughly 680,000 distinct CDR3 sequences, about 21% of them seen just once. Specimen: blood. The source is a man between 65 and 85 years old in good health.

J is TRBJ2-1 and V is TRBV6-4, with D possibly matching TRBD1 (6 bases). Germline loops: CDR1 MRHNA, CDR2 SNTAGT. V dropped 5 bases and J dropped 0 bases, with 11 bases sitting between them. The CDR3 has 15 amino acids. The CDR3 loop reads CASSRQESSYNEQFF. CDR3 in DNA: TGTGCCAGCAGTAGACAGGAAAGCTCCTACAATGAGCAGTTCTTC.

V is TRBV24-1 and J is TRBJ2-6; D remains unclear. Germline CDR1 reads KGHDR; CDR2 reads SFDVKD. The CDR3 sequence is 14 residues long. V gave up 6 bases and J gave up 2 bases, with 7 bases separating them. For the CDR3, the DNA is TGTGCCACCAGTACAACAACTGGGGCCAACGTCCTGACTTTC. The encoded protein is CATSTTTGANVLTF.

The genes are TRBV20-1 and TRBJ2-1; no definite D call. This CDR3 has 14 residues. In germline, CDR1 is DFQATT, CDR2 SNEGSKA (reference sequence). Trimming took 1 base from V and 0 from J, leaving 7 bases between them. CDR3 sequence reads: CSARVGSSYNEQFF. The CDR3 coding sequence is TGCAGTGCTAGAGTTGGTAGCTCCTACAATGAGCAGTTCTTC.